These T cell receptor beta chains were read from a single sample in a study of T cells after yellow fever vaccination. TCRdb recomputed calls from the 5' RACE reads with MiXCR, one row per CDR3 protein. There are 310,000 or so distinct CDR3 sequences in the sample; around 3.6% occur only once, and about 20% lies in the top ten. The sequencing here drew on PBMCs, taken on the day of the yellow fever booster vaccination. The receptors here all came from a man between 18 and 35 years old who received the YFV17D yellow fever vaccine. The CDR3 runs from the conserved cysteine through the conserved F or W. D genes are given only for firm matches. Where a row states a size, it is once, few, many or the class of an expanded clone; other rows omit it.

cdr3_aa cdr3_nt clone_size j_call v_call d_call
CASSYSYRGNTIYF TGTGCCAGCAGTTACTCCTACAGGGGAAACACCATATATTTT NA TRBJ1-3 TRBV6-5 NA
CASSVEHRGSEQFF TGTGCCAGCAGCGTAGAGCACAGGGGTAGTGAGCAGTTCTTC many TRBJ2-1 TRBV9 TRBD1
CASSRPQAVDSAGANVLTF TGTGCCAGCAGCCGCCCCCAAGCCGTGGACTCTGCGGGGGCCAACGTCCTGACTTTC many TRBJ2-6 TRBV7-2 NA
CASSLAGQGAAFF TGTGCCAGCAGCTTAGCGGGACAGGGGGCAGCTTTCTTT many TRBJ1-1 TRBV7-2 TRBD1
CASSESPGGTEAFF TGTGCCAGCAGTGAATCCCCAGGGGGAACTGAAGCTTTCTTT many TRBJ1-1 TRBV2 TRBD1
CASSYSTSGGREQFF TGTGCCAGCAGTTACTCGACTAGCGGGGGGCGCGAGCAGTTCTTC NA TRBJ2-1 TRBV6-6 TRBD2
CASYPGQLF TGTGCTAGTTATCCGGGACAACTGTTT few TRBJ1-4 TRBV12-5 NA
CASSSPRGGVAYNEQFF TGTGCCAGCAGCTCCCCTAGAGGGGGGGTCGCGTACAATGAGCAGTTCTTC NA TRBJ2-1 TRBV7-3 NA
CASSQVSLYGYTF TGTGCCAGCAGCCAAGTCTCACTCTATGGCTACACCTTC many TRBJ1-2 TRBV3-1 NA
CASSPSNSHEQYF TGTGCCAGCAGCCCGTCCAACAGCCACGAGCAGTACTTC NA TRBJ2-7 TRBV12-3/TRBV12-4 NA
CASSLNTQYF TGTGCCAGCAGTCTCAATACGCAGTATTTT many TRBJ2-3 TRBV6-1 NA
CASSQGLYGAKNIQYF TGTGCCAGCAGCCAAGGGCTGTACGGGGCAAAAAACATTCAGTACTTC many TRBJ2-4 TRBV3-1 NA
CASSRDRGQVRVLTF TGCGCCAGCAGTCGGGACAGGGGGCAGGTACGCGTCCTGACTTTC few TRBJ2-6 TRBV10-1 TRBD1
CASSQAVFLVSTDTQYF TGCGCCAGCAGCCAGGCCGTTTTTCTCGTTAGCACAGATACGCAGTATTTT NA TRBJ2-3 TRBV4-1 NA
CASSYSFLQASQPQHF TGTGCCAGCAGTTACTCGTTTTTACAGGCTAGTCAGCCCCAGCATTTT few TRBJ1-5 TRBV6-5 NA
CASSVGWGAQETQYF TGTGCCAGCAGCGTAGGGTGGGGGGCCCAAGAGACCCAGTACTTC many TRBJ2-5 TRBV9 NA
CASSSPGIYSGNTIYF TGTGCCAGCAGCTCCCCAGGGATATACTCTGGAAACACCATATATTTT many TRBJ1-3 TRBV5-6 NA
CASSLREYYGYTF TGTGCCAGCAGTTTAAGGGAGTACTATGGCTACACCTTC many TRBJ1-2 TRBV12-3/TRBV12-4 NA
CATGTARSGANVLTF TGTGCCACCGGGACAGCCCGCTCTGGGGCCAACGTCCTGACTTTC few TRBJ2-6 TRBV10-3 TRBD1
CASRPVGAETQYF TGCGCCAGCAGACCAGTAGGAGCGGAGACCCAGTACTTC few TRBJ2-5 TRBV5-1 NA
CASSPAGPRFTDTQYF TGTGCCAGCAGTCCCGCGGGACCCCGGTTCACAGATACGCAGTATTTT NA TRBJ2-3 TRBV27 NA
CASSLGGGGFPTREQFF TGTGCCAGCAGCTTAGGGGGGGGCGGATTTCCGACACGTGAGCAGTTCTTC many TRBJ2-1 TRBV7-8 NA
CASSPRTAFSPLHF TGTGCCAGTAGTCCCCGGACAGCTTTTTCACCCCTCCACTTT few TRBJ1-6 TRBV19 NA
CASSQKAGLTEAFF TGCGCCAGCAGCCAAAAGGCAGGCCTCACTGAAGCTTTCTTT many TRBJ1-1 TRBV4-3 NA
CASSESIGGVETQYF TGCGCCAGCAGTGAGTCGATCGGAGGGGTAGAGACCCAGTACTTC few TRBJ2-5 TRBV10-1 NA
CATSRMAPAGGPNRPYNEQFF TGTGCCACCAGCAGGATGGCTCCCGCGGGGGGCCCTAATAGACCCTACAATGAGCAGTTCTTC few TRBJ2-1 TRBV15 TRBD2
CATRPRQSNYGYTF TGTGCCACCCGCCCCCGACAGTCTAACTATGGCTACACCTTC many TRBJ1-2 TRBV7-8 NA
CASSPGSGARTDTQYF TGCGCCAGCAGCCCCGGGAGCGGGGCTCGCACAGATACGCAGTATTTT many TRBJ2-3 TRBV4-1 TRBD2
CASSLQRVNTGELFF TGTGCCAGCAGCTTACAGAGGGTAAACACCGGGGAGCTGTTTTTT NA TRBJ2-2 TRBV7-2 NA
CASSLGQSNGYTF TGTGCCAGCAGCCTAGGACAGTCAAATGGCTACACCTTC few TRBJ1-2 TRBV6-6 NA
CASSLDRSRVEQFF TGTGCCAGCAGCTTAGATAGGTCTCGGGTTGAGCAGTTCTTC NA TRBJ2-1 TRBV7-2 NA
CASSLPSGGSNEQFF TGTGCCAGCAGCTTACCTAGCGGGGGGTCCAATGAGCAGTTCTTC NA TRBJ2-1 TRBV7-3 TRBD2
CASSLRQGISQPQHF TGTGCCAGCAGTTTACGTCAGGGAATAAGTCAGCCCCAGCATTTT few TRBJ1-5 TRBV27 NA
CASSQALAGYSYEQYF TGCGCCAGCAGCCAAGCCCTAGCGGGGTACTCCTACGAGCAGTACTTC many TRBJ2-7 TRBV4-3 TRBD2
CASSPRKGPRQGARKLFF TGTGCCAGCTCACCCAGGAAGGGTCCTCGACAGGGGGCGCGAAAACTGTTTTTT NA TRBJ1-4 TRBV18 TRBD1
CASSNGAGITEAFF TGTGCCAGCAGCAACGGAGCGGGGATCACTGAAGCTTTCTTT few TRBJ1-1 TRBV6-5 NA
CSASTGGRYEQYF TGCAGTGCTAGTACTGGGGGCAGATACGAGCAGTACTTC few TRBJ2-7 TRBV20-1 NA
CAISERNEKLFF TGTGCCATCAGTGAGAGAAATGAAAAACTGTTTTTT many TRBJ1-4 TRBV10-3 NA